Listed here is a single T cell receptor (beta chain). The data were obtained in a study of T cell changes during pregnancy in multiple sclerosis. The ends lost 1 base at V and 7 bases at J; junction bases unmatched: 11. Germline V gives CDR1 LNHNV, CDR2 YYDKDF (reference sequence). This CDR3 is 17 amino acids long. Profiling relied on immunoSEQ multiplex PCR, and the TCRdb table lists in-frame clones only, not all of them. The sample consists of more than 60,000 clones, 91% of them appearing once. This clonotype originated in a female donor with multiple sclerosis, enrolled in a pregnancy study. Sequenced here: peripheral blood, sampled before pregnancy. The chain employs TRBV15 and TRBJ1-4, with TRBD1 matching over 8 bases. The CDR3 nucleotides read TGTGCCACCAGCAGAGGGGGGACAGGCGGACCAGGTGAAAAACTGTTTTTT. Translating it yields CATSRGGTGGPGEKLFF.